This T cell receptor beta chain is drawn from a study of T cell changes during pregnancy in multiple sclerosis. Trimming removed 6 bases from V and 3 bases from J; junction bases left unmatched: 4. Germline CDR1 reads MRHNA; CDR2 reads SNTAGT. CDR3 length equals 13 residues. The table came from immunoSEQ multiplex PCR; TCRdb's copy has only in-frame clones and leaves some out. This table has approximately 70,000 clones, 90% to 95% appearing once. The source of this sequence is a female donor with multiple sclerosis, enrolled in a pregnancy study. Sequencing was performed on peripheral blood, taken in the third trimester of pregnancy. The genes are TRBV6-4 and TRBJ1-2, with 7 nucleotides matching TRBD1. The CDR3 sequence is CASSPTGDYGYTF. The CDR3 coding sequence is TGTGCCAGCAGCCCCACAGGGGACTATGGCTACACCTTC.